The following is a T cell receptor beta chain sequence with its context. Antigen unknown. The data were obtained in a study of T cells in Graves' hyperthyroidism and ophthalmopathy. Template material for amplifying TCR beta CDR3 regions consisted of RNA transcripts. First-round RT-PCR targeting the TCR CDR3 was performed with the HTBI primer set. TCRdb reprocessed the multiplex PCR reads via MiXCR and lists one record per CDR3 protein. The sample yields a few hundred thousand distinct CDR3 sequences, about 15% seen once. Clinical symptoms, serum thyroxine, TRAb, thyroid ultrasound and orbital computed tomography informed diagnoses. CDR1 is LNHDA, CDR2 SQIVND, per germline (reference sequence). This CDR3 is 15 amino acids long. Trimming took 6 bases from V and 0 from J, leaving 12 bases between them. General study findings and limits: For ophthalmopathy, model prediction preceded onset by a median about 6 months.

The rearrangement uses TRBV19 and TRBJ1-3; D gene ambiguous. The receptor comes from a woman aged 30 to 39 with Graves' hyperthyroidism that later progressed to Graves' ophthalmopathy. Specimen: blood. CDR3 region: CASRPLTGSGNTIYF. CDR3 bases: TGTGCCAGTAGACCCCTGACGGGCTCTGGAAACACCATATATTTT.